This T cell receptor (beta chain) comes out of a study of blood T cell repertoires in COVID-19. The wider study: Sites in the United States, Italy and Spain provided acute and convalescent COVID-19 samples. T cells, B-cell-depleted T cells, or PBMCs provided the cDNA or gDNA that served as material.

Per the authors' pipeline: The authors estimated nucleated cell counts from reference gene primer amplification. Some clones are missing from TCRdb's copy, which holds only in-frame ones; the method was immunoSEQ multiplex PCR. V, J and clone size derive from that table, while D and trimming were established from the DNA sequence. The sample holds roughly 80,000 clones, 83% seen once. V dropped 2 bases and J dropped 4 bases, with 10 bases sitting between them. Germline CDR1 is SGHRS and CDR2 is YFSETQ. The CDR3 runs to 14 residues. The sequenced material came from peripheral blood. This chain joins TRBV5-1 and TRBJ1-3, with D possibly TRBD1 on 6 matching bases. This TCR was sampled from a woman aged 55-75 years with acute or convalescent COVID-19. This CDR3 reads CASSLTGYGNTIYF. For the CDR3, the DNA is TGCGCCAGCAGCTTAACAGGGTACGGAAACACCATATATTTT. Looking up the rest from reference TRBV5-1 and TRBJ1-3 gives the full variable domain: KAGVTQTPRYLIKTRGQQVTLSCSPISGHRSVSWYQQTPGQGLQFLFEYFSETQRNKGNFPGRFSGRQFSNSRSEMNVSTLELGDSALYLCASSLTGYGNTIYFGEGSWLTVV.